The 2 T cell receptor beta chains presented below share a single source sample, sequenced in a study of blood T cell repertoires in COVID-19. The method was immunoSEQ multiplex PCR; TCRdb's version includes in-frame clones alone and lacks a portion of them. The data contain over 250,000 clones, 83% of them seen just once; the ten biggest clones take up 7.5% to 10%. Sample: peripheral blood. These TCRs come from a woman aged 45 to 65 who had recovered from COVID-19.

The chain couples TRBV5-5 to TRBJ1-4; TRBD1 matches 9 bases. Trimming cost V 0 bases and J 7 bases; bases outside gene matches: 10. CDR1 is SGHKS, CDR2 YYEKEE, per germline (reference sequence). This CDR3 region has 17 residues. The CDR3 loop is CASSLASSGQGGEKLFF. The CDR3 nucleotides are TGTGCCAGCAGCTTGGCCAGTTCGGGACAGGGCGGTGAAAAACTGTTTTTT.

The genes are TRBV2 and TRBJ2-3; a weak D match, TRBD1 (5 bases). This CDR3 spans 19 amino acids. Germline CDR1 reads SNHLY; CDR2 reads FYNNEI. Trimming shortened V by 0 bases and J by 3 bases, and 22 bases separated the two germline ends. CDR3 amino acids: CASSEAGWGAHPLTDTQYF. The CDR3 DNA reads as TGTGCCAGCAGTGAAGCAGGGTGGGGCGCCCACCCATTAACAGATACGCAGTATTTT. Together with reference TRBV2 and TRBJ2-3, the CDR3 gives the full variable domain: EPEVTQTPSHQVTQMGQEVILRCVPISNHLYFYWYRQILGQKVEFLVSFYNNEISEKSEIFDDQFSVERPDGSNFTLKIRSTKLEDSAMYFCASSEAGWGAHPLTDTQYFGPGTRLTVL.